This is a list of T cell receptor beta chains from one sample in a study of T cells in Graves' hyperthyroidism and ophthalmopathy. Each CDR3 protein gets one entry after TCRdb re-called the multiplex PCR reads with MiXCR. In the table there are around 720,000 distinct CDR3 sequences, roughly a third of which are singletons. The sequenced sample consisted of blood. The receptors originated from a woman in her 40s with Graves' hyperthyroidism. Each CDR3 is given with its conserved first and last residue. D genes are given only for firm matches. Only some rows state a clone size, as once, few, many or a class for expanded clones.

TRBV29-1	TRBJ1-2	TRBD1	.	TGCAGCGTTGAAGGGGACAGCCCGAAATACGGCTACACCTTC	CSVEGDSPKYGYTF
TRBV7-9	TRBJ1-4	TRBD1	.	TGTGCCAGCAGCTTCAGACAGGGATGGGAAAAACTGTTTTTT	CASSFRQGWEKLFF
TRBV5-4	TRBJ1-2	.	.	TGTGCCAGCAGCCTTCACCCTAACTATGGCTACACCTTC	CASSLHPNYGYTF
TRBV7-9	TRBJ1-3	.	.	TGTGCCAGCAGCTTAAGTCCTGTAAGTTCTGGAAACACCATATATTTT	CASSLSPVSSGNTIYF
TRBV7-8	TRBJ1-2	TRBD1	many	TGTGCCAGCAGCAGACAAACAGGGGGTAACTATGGCTACACCTTC	CASSRQTGGNYGYTF
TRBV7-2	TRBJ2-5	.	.	TGTGCCAGCAGCCCAGCCACAAGCGTCCAAGAGGCCCAGTACTTC	CASSPATSVQEAQYF
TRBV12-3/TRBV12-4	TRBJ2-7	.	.	TGTGCCAGCAGTGTTTCGGCCGCCTACGAGCAGTACTTC	CASSVSAAYEQYF
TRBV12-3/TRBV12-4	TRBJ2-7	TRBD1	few	TGTGCCAGCAGGAACAGGGGAGAGGGATCTTCCTGGCAGTACTTC	CASRNRGEGSSWQYF
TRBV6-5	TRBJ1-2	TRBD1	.	TGTGCCAGCAGTTACTCCCGGACAGGGCCAGATGGCTACACCTTC	CASSYSRTGPDGYTF
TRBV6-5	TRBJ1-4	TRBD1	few	TGTGCCAGCAGTTACGGACAGGGGGCGCTTGAAAAACTGTTTTTT	CASSYGQGALEKLFF
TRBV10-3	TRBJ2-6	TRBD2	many	TGTGCCATCAGTGAGGGGCTAGCGGGGCTCTCTGGGGCCAACGTCCTGACTTTC	CAISEGLAGLSGANVLTF
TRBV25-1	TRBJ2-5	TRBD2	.	TGTGCCAGCAGTGCTAGACCGCGACTAGCGGCTTACCAAGAGACCCAGTACTTC	CASSARPRLAAYQETQYF
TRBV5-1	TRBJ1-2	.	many	TGCGCCAGCAGCTTTGGGGAGTATGGCTACACCTTC	CASSFGEYGYTF
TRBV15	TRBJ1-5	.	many	TGTGCCACCAGCAGAGATCGATGGCACCCGGGGAGCAATCAGCCCCAGCATTTT	CATSRDRWHPGSNQPQHF
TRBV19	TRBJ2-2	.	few	TGTGCCAGTAGTATGGGGGCGCACGGCGGGGAGCTGTTTTTT	CASSMGAHGGELFF
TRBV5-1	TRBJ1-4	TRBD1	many	TGCGCCAGCAGCTGGGGACAGGGAAGGGAAAAACTGTTTTTT	CASSWGQGREKLFF
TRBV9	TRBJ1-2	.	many	TGTGCCAGCAGTCCCTTCGGGAGTAACTATGGCTACACCTTC	CASSPFGSNYGYTF